This entry is about one TCR beta chain. TCRdb's table, derived via immunoSEQ multiplex PCR, lists solely in-frame clones and lacks some. The profile shows about 290,000 clones, more than 80% of them singletons. These data originate in a study of blood T cell repertoires in COVID-19. Study background: Samples came from the United States, Italy and Spain, spanning acute and convalescent COVID-19.

The sample consisted of peripheral blood. This TCR derives from a woman under 40 with active or convalescent COVID-19.

CDR3 region: CASSIHDTEAFF. In nucleotides, the CDR3 is TGTGCCAGTAGTATTCATGACACTGAAGCTTTCTTT. V and J are TRBV19 and TRBJ1-1; D unclear. There are 12 residues in the CDR3. The V end was cut by 3 bases, the J end by 3 bases, with 5 bases between. Germline CDR1 is LNHDA and CDR2 is SQIVND (reference sequence).